This T cell receptor beta chain was captured by sequencing in a study of blood T cell repertoires in COVID-19. For the study at large: Collection of acute and convalescent COVID-19 samples took place in the United States, Italy and Spain. In each case, the material was cDNA or gDNA derived from T cells, B-cell-depleted T cells, or PBMCs.

Assay used: immunoSEQ multiplex PCR; TCRdb lists only in-frame clones, some missing. The sample holds roughly 64,000 clones, approximately 80% seen once. V dropped 5 bases and J dropped 8; count of bases not matched to a gene: 9. The length of the CDR3 is 14 residues. Germline V gene data show CDR1 as SNHLY and CDR2 as FYNNEI. Followed over time, Seattle patients had been enrolled while infection was active. Material for sequencing was peripheral blood. The genes are TRBV2 and TRBJ2-1, with 7 bases aligning to TRBD1. The source is a man aged 60 to 69 with COVID-19, enrolled during active disease. The CDR3 nucleotides are TGTGCCAGCAGTCGACAGGGTGAGGGCTATGAGCAGTTCTTC. Its protein product is CASSRQGEGYEQFF.